This TCR beta chain derives from a study of response to subunit inactivated influenza vaccine. This clonotype was seen only a few times. Its antigen is as yet unknown. The junction departs from germline at one end; a sequencing error may be responsible. This CDR3 contains 14 residues. Germline lookup yields CDR1 LGHNA and CDR2 YNFKEQ. A single record per CDR3 protein comes from TCRdb applying MiXCR to the RT-PCR reads. In the table there are fewer than 400,000 distinct CDR3 sequences, roughly a fifth of which are singletons. Study conclusions and caveats: Authors proposed each seasonal influenza vaccination draws in few new T cells.

The sequencing here drew on PBMCs from blood, taken 21 months after vaccination. The source is a man aged 45-69 years who received an inactivated influenza vaccine. This sequence joins TRBV4-2 and TRBJ1-2; 7 bases are shared with TRBD1. CDR3 loop: CASSKETGDHGYTF. The DNA for the CDR3 is TGTGCCAGCAGCAAAGAAACAGGGGACCATGGCTACACCTTC.